This T cell receptor beta chain originates from a study of cytomegalovirus exposure and HLA in healthy donors. Per germline, CDR1 SGHRS and CDR2 YFSETQ. The CDR3 is 14 amino acids. V was pared by 0 bases and J by 4 bases, with 3 bases of the junction left unmatched. Note on this clone: Its antigen is unidentified.

PCR primers comprised 60 Vbeta and 13 Jbeta primers. Repertoires were generated with immunoSEQ multiplex PCR, while TCRdb's copy carries only in-frame clones and drops some. The table has about 110,000 clones, roughly 69% seen once. Study outcomes and limitations: Some 16,000 TCR beta sequences were associated with HLA alleles at 0.05 false discovery rate in a later analysis. A link between a missense DCLRE1C variant and TCR beta V- and J-gene trimming emerged from a later analysis. Later work showed greater clonal expansion in HLA-associated TCR beta chains than in equally common others. Reports credit the classifier with highly specific, highly sensitive diagnosis of cytomegalovirus status.

The source of this sequence is a man aged 25 to 40 in good health and CMV-seropositive. Sequenced input: PBMCs. The V call is TRBV5-1, the J call TRBJ1-1, with 7 bases that match TRBD1. The CDR3 reads CASSLGQGGTEAFF. The CDR3 DNA is TGCGCCAGCAGCTTGGGGCAGGGGGGCACTGAAGCTTTCTTT.